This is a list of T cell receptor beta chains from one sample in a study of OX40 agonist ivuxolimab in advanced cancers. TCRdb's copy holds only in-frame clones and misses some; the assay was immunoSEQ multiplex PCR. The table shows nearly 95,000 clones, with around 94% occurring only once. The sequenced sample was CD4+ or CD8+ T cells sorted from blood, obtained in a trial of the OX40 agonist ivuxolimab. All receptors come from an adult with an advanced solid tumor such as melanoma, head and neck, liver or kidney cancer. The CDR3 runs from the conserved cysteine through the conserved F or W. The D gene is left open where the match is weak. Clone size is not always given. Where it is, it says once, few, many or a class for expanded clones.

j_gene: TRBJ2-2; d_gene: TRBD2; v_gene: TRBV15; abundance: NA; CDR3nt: TGTGCCACTACTAGCGGGGGATCCACCGGGGAGCTGTTTTTT; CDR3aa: CATTSGGSTGELFF
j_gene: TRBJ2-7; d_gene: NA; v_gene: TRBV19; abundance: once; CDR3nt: TGTGCCAGTAGTACCACCCTAGCCATCTCCTACGAGCAGTACTTC; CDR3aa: CASSTTLAISYEQYF
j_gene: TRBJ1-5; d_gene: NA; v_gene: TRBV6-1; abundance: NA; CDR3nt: TGTGCCAGCGACTATCCCGTCGATAGCAATCAGCCCCAGCATTTT; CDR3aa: CASDYPVDSNQPQHF
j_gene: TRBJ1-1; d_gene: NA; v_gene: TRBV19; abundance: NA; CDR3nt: TGTGCCAGTAGTATAGATGGGTCGAACACTGAAGCTTTCTTT; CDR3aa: CASSIDGSNTEAFF
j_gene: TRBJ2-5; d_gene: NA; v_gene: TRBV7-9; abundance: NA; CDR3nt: TGTGCCAGCAGCACGGGGCTCGTAGAGACCCAGTACTTC; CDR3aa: CASSTGLVETQYF
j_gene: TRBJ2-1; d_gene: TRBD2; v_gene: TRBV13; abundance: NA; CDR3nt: TGTGCCAGCACTAGCGGGGGGGTCAGCTCCTACAATGAGCAGTTCTTC; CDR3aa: CASTSGGVSSYNEQFF
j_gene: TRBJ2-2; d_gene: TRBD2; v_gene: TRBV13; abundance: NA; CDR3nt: TGTGCCAGCAGCCCCCCGACTAGCGGGGGCGACACCGGGGAGCTGTTTTTT; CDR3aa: CASSPPTSGGDTGELFF
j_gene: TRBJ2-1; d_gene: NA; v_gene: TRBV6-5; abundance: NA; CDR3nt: TGTGCCAGCAGCGCTTACCCACACAATGAGCAGTTCTTC; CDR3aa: CASSAYPHNEQFF
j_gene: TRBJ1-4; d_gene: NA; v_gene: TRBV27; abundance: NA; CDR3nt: TGTGCCAGCAGTTTGCTCAGCGCTAATGAAAAACTGTTTTTT; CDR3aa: CASSLLSANEKLFF
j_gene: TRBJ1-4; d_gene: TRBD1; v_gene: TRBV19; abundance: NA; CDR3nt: TGTGCCAGTAGTCACCCGGGACAGGGGGCCGCTAATGAAAAACTGTTTTTT; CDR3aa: CASSHPGQGAANEKLFF